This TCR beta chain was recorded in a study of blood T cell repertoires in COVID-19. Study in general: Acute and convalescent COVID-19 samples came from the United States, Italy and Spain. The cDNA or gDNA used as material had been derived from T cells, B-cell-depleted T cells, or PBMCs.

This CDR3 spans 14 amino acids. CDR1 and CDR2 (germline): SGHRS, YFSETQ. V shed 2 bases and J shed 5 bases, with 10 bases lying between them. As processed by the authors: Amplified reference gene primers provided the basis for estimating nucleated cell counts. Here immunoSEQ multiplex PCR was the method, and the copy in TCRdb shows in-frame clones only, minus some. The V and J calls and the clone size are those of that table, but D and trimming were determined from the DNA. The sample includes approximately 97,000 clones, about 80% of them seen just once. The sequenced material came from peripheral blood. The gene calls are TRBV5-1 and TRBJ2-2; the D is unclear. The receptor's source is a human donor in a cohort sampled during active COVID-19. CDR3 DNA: TGCGCCAGCAGCTTATCTTCGCAGACCGGGGAGCTGTTTTTT. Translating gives CASSLSSQTGELFF.